These T cell receptor beta chains were read from a single sample in a study of Ad26.COV2.S vaccination and SARS-CoV-2 variants. Produced via immunoSEQ multiplex PCR; TCRdb's table is partial and in-frame only. The sample comprises roughly 350,000 clones, about 86% of which are singletons, and around a tenth rests with the top ten. Sequences were derived from peripheral blood, sampled in a trial of Ad26.COV2.S vaccine versus placebo. The receptors come from a person aged 18-60 years who received the Ad26.COV2.S COVID-19 vaccine or a placebo. CDR3s include the opening cysteine and the closing phenylalanine or tryptophan. D genes are given only for firm matches. Size is omitted from some rows. Given values are once, few, many or a class for expanded clones.

TRBD1,-,TRBV11-2,TRBJ1-2,TGTGCCAGCAGCCTATTCGGGACAGGCTATGGCTACACCTTC,CASSLFGTGYGYTF
TRBD2,-,TRBV6-2/TRBV6-3,TRBJ2-3,TGTGCCAGCAGTTACGGACTAGCGGGAAGGAGTACGCAGTATTTT,CASSYGLAGRSTQYF
-,-,TRBV7-3,TRBJ1-1,TGTGCCAGCAGAGGGACGGCGAACACTGAAGCTTTCTTT,CASRGTANTEAFF
TRBD1,-,TRBV19,TRBJ2-5,TGTGCCAGTAGTTTCCGGACAGGGCTGGAGACCCAGTACTTC,CASSFRTGLETQYF
TRBD2,-,TRBV7-2,TRBJ2-5,TGTGCCAGCAGCCGCCCCCTAGCGGGGGAAGAGACCCAGTACTTC,CASSRPLAGEETQYF
-,-,TRBV5-4,TRBJ2-7,TGTGCCAGCAGCTTGGCAGGGACGCGGGGCGAGCAGTACTTC,CASSLAGTRGEQYF
TRBD2,-,TRBV7-9,TRBJ2-3,TGTGCCAGTTGGGGACTAGCGGTTACAGATACGCAGTATTTT,CASWGLAVTDTQYF
-,-,TRBV18,TRBJ1-5,TGTGCCAGCTCCTTCGAGGGGAGTTATAGCAATCAGCCCCAGCATTTT,CASSFEGSYSNQPQHF
TRBD2,-,TRBV19,TRBJ2-3,TGTGCCAGTAGTCTAGAAGGCGGGGGAACAGATACGCAGTATTTT,CASSLEGGGTDTQYF
-,-,TRBV5-6,TRBJ1-2,TGTGCCAGCAGCGGCGGCGGGGCCCTATATGGCTACACCTTC,CASSGGGALYGYTF
-,-,TRBV7-9,TRBJ1-1,TGTGCCAGCAGCCCCATGGGTTGGGAAGCTTTCTTT,CASSPMGWEAFF
-,-,TRBV5-1,TRBJ1-1,TGCGCCAGCAGCGTTACAGGGATGAACACTGAAGCTTTCTTT,CASSVTGMNTEAFF
TRBD1,-,TRBV7-2,TRBJ1-2,TGTGCCAGCAGTGAAGTTCCGGGACAGGGCTTCTATGGCTACACCTTC,CASSEVPGQGFYGYTF
-,-,TRBV4-2,TRBJ2-1,TGTGCCAGCAGCCAAGATCCAGGGCGGGCCCCCTACAATGAGCAGTTCTTC,CASSQDPGRAPYNEQFF
-,-,TRBV10-1,TRBJ1-1,TGCGCCAGCACCCCCTCGGGGGGGCATACTGAAGCTTTCTTT,CASTPSGGHTEAFF
TRBD1,-,TRBV5-6,TRBJ1-3,TGTGCCAGCAGCCGGGACAGGCTAAGCTCTGGAAACACCATATATTTT,CASSRDRLSSGNTIYF
TRBD2,-,TRBV28,TRBJ2-3,TGTGCCAGCAGTTTGGCGGGGGGGCAGGAGTATTTT,CASSLAGGQEYF
-,once,TRBV18,TRBJ1-3,TGTGCCAGCTCACCACCGACAGGTCCCTCTGGAAACACCATATATTTT,CASSPPTGPSGNTIYF
TRBD2,-,TRBV4-2,TRBJ2-6,TGTGCCAGCAGCCGAGGACTAGCGGGAGACTCCTCTGGGGCCAACGTCCTGACTTTC,CASSRGLAGDSSGANVLTF
-,once,TRBV23-1,TRBJ2-3,TGCGCCAGCAGTCAATCCGTCCATGGAACTGATACGCAGTATTTT,CASSQSVHGTDTQYF
-,-,TRBV9,TRBJ1-3,TGTGCCAGCAGCGTAGACACCACCTCTGGAAACACCATATATTTT,CASSVDTTSGNTIYF
-,-,TRBV6-1,TRBJ1-5,TGTGCCAGCAGTGAACACTCGACCATCAATCAGCCCCAGCATTTT,CASSEHSTINQPQHF
TRBD2,-,TRBV7-2,TRBJ2-7,TGTGCCAGCAGCGGTTTAGCGGGGCCCTACGAGCAGTACTTC,CASSGLAGPYEQYF
TRBD1,-,TRBV28,TRBJ1-2,TGTGCCAGCAGTCTCAGGGGGACAGGGAATAGGAACTATGGCTACACCTTC,CASSLRGTGNRNYGYTF
TRBD1,-,TRBV29-1,TRBJ2-7,TGCAGCGTACTGGCCTGGACAGGGCGGAAACAGTACTTC,CSVLAWTGRKQYF
TRBD2,-,TRBV18,TRBJ2-5,TGTGCCAGCTCACCACCGGGCCGGACTAGCGGGAGAGAGACCCAGTACTTC,CASSPPGRTSGRETQYF
-,-,TRBV19,TRBJ2-1,TGTGCCAGTAGCCCTCTGGGTCTCAATGAGCAGTTCTTC,CASSPLGLNEQFF
-,-,TRBV29-1,TRBJ2-7,TGCAGCGTTGGAGGACCCGGGGTATCCTACGAGCAGTACTTC,CSVGGPGVSYEQYF
TRBD2,-,TRBV7-3,TRBJ2-7,TGTGCCAGCAGCGTACTAGCGGGATCCTACGAGCAGTACTTC,CASSVLAGSYEQYF
TRBD1,-,TRBV28,TRBJ1-1,TGTGCCAGCAGTACGGGACAGATGAACACTGAAGCTTTCTTT,CASSTGQMNTEAFF
-,-,TRBV6-2/TRBV6-3,TRBJ1-2,TGTGCCAGCAGTCGGGATACAGGGTACTATGGCTACACCTTC,CASSRDTGYYGYTF
-,-,TRBV19,TRBJ2-3,TGTGCCAGTAGTCCCTCCCACCTCCAGGATACGCAGTATTTT,CASSPSHLQDTQYF
-,-,TRBV5-4,TRBJ1-6,TGTGCCAGCAGCTTGGGTCCTAATTCACCCCTCCACTTT,CASSLGPNSPLHF
TRBD1,-,TRBV4-1,TRBJ1-1,TGCGCCAGCAGCCAATATAGGTCTGACAGGGTTACTGAAGCTTTCTTT,CASSQYRSDRVTEAFF
-,-,TRBV18,TRBJ2-7,TGTGCCAGCTCATCGGGGAGTTTCTCCTACGAGCAGTACTTC,CASSSGSFSYEQYF
-,-,TRBV23-1,TRBJ2-1,TGCGCGTTCAGATTTCCCGGCTTCTTCTCCTACAATGAGCAGTTCTTC,CAFRFPGFFSYNEQFF
-,-,TRBV3-1/TRBV3-2,TRBJ1-2,TGTGCCAGCAGCCAAGTTCCCCCGGGGGGTAACTATGGCTACACCTTC,CASSQVPPGGNYGYTF
TRBD2,-,TRBV27,TRBJ2-7,TGTGCCAGCAGAGACCTAGCGGGAGAGTACGAGCAGTACTTC,CASRDLAGEYEQYF
TRBD1,-,TRBV7-8,TRBJ1-6,TGTGCCAGCAGCCTGGACAGGGGAGTTAACTCACCCCTCCACTTT,CASSLDRGVNSPLHF
-,-,TRBV19,TRBJ1-2,TGTGCCAGTAGTCCGTTGGCCAGCCCGTCGAACTATGGCTACACCTTC,CASSPLASPSNYGYTF
TRBD1,-,TRBV18,TRBJ1-6,TGTGCCAGCTCACCAACGTACAGGGGATATAATTCACCCCTCCACTTT,CASSPTYRGYNSPLHF
-,-,TRBV7-2,TRBJ1-5,TGTGCCAGCAGCGCGGGGACGGATAGCAATCAGCCCCAGCATTTT,CASSAGTDSNQPQHF
TRBD2,-,TRBV4-2,TRBJ2-7,TGTGCCAGCAGCCCCCAGTGGACTAGCACCGACGAGCAGTACTTC,CASSPQWTSTDEQYF
-,-,TRBV5-6,TRBJ2-1,TGTGCCAGCAGCTTTCGGGCGGGACACCACAATGAGCAGTTCTTC,CASSFRAGHHNEQFF
-,-,TRBV10-3,TRBJ1-4,TGTGCCATCAGTGAGTCGACCGGGGACAATTATGAAAAACTGTTTTTT,CAISESTGDNYEKLFF
-,-,TRBV7-9,TRBJ1-1,TGTGCCAGCAGCTTGGAGGGCGACACTGAAGCTTTCTTT,CASSLEGDTEAFF
-,once,TRBV12-5,TRBJ2-6,TGTGCTAGTGGTTTGGTTGGGGCCAACGTCCTGACTTTC,CASGLVGANVLTF
TRBD2,-,TRBV4-3,TRBJ2-1,TGCGCCAGCAGCCAAGACCTTACTAGCGGCACCTACAATGAGCAGTTCTTC,CASSQDLTSGTYNEQFF
-,-,TRBV18,TRBJ2-7,TGTGCCAGCTCACCTCCGGGTAACTACGAGCAGTACTTC,CASSPPGNYEQYF
-,-,TRBV7-2,TRBJ2-5,TGTGCCAGCAGCGAAGCGGGCTTACAAGAGACCCAGTACTTC,CASSEAGLQETQYF
TRBD1,-,TRBV28,TRBJ2-4,TGTGCCAGCAGTTCGACAGGGGTTGGGGACATTCAGTACTTC,CASSSTGVGDIQYF
TRBD1,-,TRBV24-1,TRBJ2-7,TGTGCCACCAGCCCAGGGGGCTACGAGCAGTACTTC,CATSPGGYEQYF
-,-,TRBV5-5,TRBJ1-2,TGTGCCAGCAGCTTGGAGAGGGGGACGCCCGGGGGCTACACCTTC,CASSLERGTPGGYTF
-,-,TRBV29-1,TRBJ2-1,TGCAGCGTTGAACTGGGTGTCACTGAGCAGTTCTTC,CSVELGVTEQFF
-,-,TRBV2,TRBJ1-5,TGTGCCAGCAGTCCACGACAGAGCAATCAGCCCCAGCATTTT,CASSPRQSNQPQHF